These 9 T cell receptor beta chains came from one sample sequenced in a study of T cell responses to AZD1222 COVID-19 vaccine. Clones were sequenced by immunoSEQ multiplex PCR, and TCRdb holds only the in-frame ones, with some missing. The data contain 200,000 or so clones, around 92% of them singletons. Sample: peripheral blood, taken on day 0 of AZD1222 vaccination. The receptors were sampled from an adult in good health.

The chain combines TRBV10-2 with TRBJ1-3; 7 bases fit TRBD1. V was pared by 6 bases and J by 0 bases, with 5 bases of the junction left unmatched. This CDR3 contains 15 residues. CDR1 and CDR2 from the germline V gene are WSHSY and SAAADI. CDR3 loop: CASSRGTHSGNTIYF. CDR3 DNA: TGCGCCAGCAGCAGGGGGACCCACTCTGGAAACACCATATATTTT.

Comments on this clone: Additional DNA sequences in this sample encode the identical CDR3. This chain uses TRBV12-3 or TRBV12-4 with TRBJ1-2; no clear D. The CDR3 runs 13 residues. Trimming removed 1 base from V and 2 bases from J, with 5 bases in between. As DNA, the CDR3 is TGTGCCAGCAGTTTAGGTCGGAACTATGGCTACACCTTC. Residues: CASSLGRNYGYTF.

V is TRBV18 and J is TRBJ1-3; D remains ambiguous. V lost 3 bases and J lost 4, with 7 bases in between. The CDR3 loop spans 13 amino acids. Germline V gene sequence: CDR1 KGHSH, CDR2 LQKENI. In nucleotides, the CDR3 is TGTGCCAGCTCACCGGCGAAGGGAAACACCATATATTTT. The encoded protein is CASSPAKGNTIYF. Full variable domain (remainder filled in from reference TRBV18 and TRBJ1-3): NAGVMQNPRHLVRRRGQEARLRCSPMKGHSHVYWYRQLPEEGLKFMVYLQKENIIDESGMPKERFSAEFPKEGPSILRIQQVVRGDSAAYFCASSPAKGNTIYFGEGSWLTVV.

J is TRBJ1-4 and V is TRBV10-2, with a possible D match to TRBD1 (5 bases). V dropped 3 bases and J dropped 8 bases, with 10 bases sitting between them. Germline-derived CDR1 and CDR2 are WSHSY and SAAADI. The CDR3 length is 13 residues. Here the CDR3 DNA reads TGCGCCAGCAGTGACTATCGGGGGGAAAAACTGTTTTTT. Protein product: CASSDYRGEKLFF.

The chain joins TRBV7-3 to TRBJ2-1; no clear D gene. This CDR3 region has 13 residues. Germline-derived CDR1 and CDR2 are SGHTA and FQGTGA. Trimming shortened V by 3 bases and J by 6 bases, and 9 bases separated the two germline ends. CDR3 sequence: CASSFEGRNEQFF. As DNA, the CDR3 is TGTGCCAGCAGCTTTGAAGGTCGCAATGAGCAGTTCTTC.

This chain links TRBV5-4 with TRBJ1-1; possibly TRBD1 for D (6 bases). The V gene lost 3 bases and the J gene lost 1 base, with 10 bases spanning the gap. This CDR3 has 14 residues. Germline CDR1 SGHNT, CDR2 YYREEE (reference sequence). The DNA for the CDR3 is TGTGCCAGCAGCTGGAAGACAGGGAACACTGAAGCTTTCTTT. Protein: CASSWKTGNTEAFF. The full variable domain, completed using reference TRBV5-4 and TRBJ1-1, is ETGVTQSPTHLIKTRGQQVTLRCSSQSGHNTVSWYQQALGQGPQFIFQYYREEENGRGNFPPRFSGLQFPNYSSELNVNALELDDSALYLCASSWKTGNTEAFFGQGTRLTVV.

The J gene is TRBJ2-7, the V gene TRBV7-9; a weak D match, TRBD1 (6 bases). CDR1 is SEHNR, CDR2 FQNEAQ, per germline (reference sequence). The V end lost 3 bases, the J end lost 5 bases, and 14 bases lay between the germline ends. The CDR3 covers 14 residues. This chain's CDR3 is CASSFRDTLHEQYF. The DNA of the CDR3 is TGTGCCAGCAGCTTCCGGGACACTCTCCACGAGCAGTACTTC.

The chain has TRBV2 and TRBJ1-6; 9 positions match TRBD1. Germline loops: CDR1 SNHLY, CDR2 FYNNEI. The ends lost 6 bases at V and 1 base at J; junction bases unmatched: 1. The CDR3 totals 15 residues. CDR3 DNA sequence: TGTGCCAGCAGCGACAGGGGGTCCTATAATTCACCCCTCCACTTT. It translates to CASSDRGSYNSPLHF.

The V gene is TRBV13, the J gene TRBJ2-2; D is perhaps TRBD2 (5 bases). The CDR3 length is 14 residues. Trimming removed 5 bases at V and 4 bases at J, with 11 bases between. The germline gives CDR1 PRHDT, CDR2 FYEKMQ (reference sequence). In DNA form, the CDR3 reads TGTGCCAGCAGCACTCTGGACTCCACCGGGGAGCTGTTTTTT. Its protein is CASSTLDSTGELFF.